One and the same sample provided the 7 T cell receptor beta chains below, sequenced in a study of tumor-infiltrating lymphocytes in oesophageal squamous cell carcinoma. TCRdb analysed the PCR reads with MiXCR anew, one entry per CDR3 protein. Among about 22,000 distinct CDR3 sequences, 36% were seen once, and the ten largest hold about 12%. Sample: esophageal tumor tissue. Receptors originate from a male donor with esophageal squamous cell carcinoma.

The V call is TRBV28, the J call TRBJ1-5; D gene unclear. V was pared by 1 base and J by 16 bases, with 17 bases between. Germline lookup yields CDR1 MDHEN and CDR2 SYDVKM. The CDR3 loop spans 13 amino acids. The CDR3 DNA is TGTGCCAGCAGTTTATCGCCTGCCGGCATACAACATTTT. Its protein product is CASSLSPAGIQHF.

The J gene is TRBJ2-3, the V gene TRBV7-2, with D maybe TRBD1 (6 bases). The J call may be wrong; the DNA end is better matched by TRBJ1-5. CDR3 length: 15 residues. Germline values: CDR1 SGHTA, CDR2 FQGNSA. This CDR3 reads CASSIRQANGETQHF. CDR3 bases: TGTGCCAGCAGCATAAGACAGGCAAACGGGGAGACCCAGCATTTT.

This clonotype showed up many times. Here the CDR3 DNA reads TGTGCCAGCAGTTACACGGACGGGGCCTATGGCTACACCTTC. It specifies CASSYTDGAYGYTF. The rearrangement uses TRBV6-6 and TRBJ1-2; a weak D match, TRBD1 (5 bases). This CDR3 region has 14 residues. V lost 2 bases and J 4 bases, leaving 11 bases between the germline ends. Germline CDR1 reads MNHNY; CDR2 reads SVGAGI (reference sequence).

This chain's CDR3 is CASSLRRGGDTQYF. In nucleotides, the CDR3 is TGTGCCAGCAGCTTAAGGAGGGGGGGAGATACGCAGTATTTT. The chain is built from TRBV7-9 and TRBJ2-3; D perhaps matches TRBD2 (7 bases). The V and J ends lost 2 bases and 5 bases respectively, with 11 bases between them. The germline CDR1 and CDR2 sequences are SEHNR and FQNEAQ (reference sequence). CDR3 length: 14 residues. Supplemented by reference TRBV7-9 and TRBJ2-3, the full variable domain reads DTGVSQNPRHKITKRGQNVTFRCDPISEHNRLYWYRQTLGQGPEFLTYFQNEAQLEKSRLLSDRFSAERPKGSFSTLEIQRTEQGDSAMYLCASSLRRGGDTQYFGPGTRLTVL.

The genes are TRBV12-3 or TRBV12-4 and TRBJ2-3, with D tentatively TRBD1 (5 bases). With 1 base removed from V and 5 bases from J, the gap between germline ends came to 10 bases. CDR3 length: 14 residues. CDR3 region: CASSLGGSGDTQYF. The CDR3 DNA reads as TGTGCCAGCAGTTTAGGGGGCTCGGGAGATACGCAGTATTTT.

CDR3 protein: CASSLAGTTYEQYF. DNA of the CDR3: TGCGCCAGCAGCTTGGCCGGGACTACCTACGAGCAGTACTTC. The chain couples TRBV5-1 to TRBJ2-5; TRBD2 aligns across 7 bases. TRBJ2-7 explains the end of the DNA better; the J call may be wrong. Germline CDR1 reads SGHRS; CDR2 reads YFSETQ. This CDR3 region has 14 residues.

This clonotype was seen only once. A read error is likely, as this CDR3 ends without the conserved phenylalanine or tryptophan. The limits of the CDR3 on the DNA are not certain, so only TCRdb's listed CDR3 is given. The V call is TRBV7-2, the J call TRBJ2-3; the table's D call, TRBD1, has no DNA check behind it. CDR1 SGHTA and CDR2 FQGNSA come from the germline V gene. The CDR3 comprises 18 residues, both ends counted. CDR3 protein: CASSLAMAGTNYGYTFGP.